This TCR beta chain emerged from a study of blood T cell repertoires in COVID-19. Study summary: The study drew acute and convalescent COVID-19 samples from the United States, Italy and Spain.

This study enrolled people aged roughly 18 to 100 from about two dozen US geographic areas. Clones were read by immunoSEQ multiplex PCR, and TCRdb kept only the in-frame ones, dropping some. The data contain about 380,000 clones, around 89% of them singletons. Sequenced material: PBMCs or T cells enriched from blood (not recorded which). This receptor was identified in a woman under 30 who had recovered from COVID-19.

The CDR3 region is CSAGEETQYF. As DNA, the CDR3 is TGCAGCGCCGGTGAAGAGACCCAGTACTTC. The genes are TRBV29-1 and TRBJ2-5; D unresolved. V was cut by 7 bases and J by 3 bases, with 6 bases left in between. Germline V CDR1 and CDR2: SQVTM, ANQGSEA. This CDR3 spans 10 amino acids.